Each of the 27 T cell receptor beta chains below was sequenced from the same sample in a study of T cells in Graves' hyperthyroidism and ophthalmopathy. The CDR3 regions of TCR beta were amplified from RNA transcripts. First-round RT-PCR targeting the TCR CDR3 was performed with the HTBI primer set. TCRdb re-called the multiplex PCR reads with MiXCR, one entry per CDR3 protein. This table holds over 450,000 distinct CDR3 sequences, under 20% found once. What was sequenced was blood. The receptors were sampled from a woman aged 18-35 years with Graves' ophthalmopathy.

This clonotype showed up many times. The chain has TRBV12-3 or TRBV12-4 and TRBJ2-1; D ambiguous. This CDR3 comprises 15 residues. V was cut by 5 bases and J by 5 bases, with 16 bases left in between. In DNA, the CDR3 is TGTGCCAGCAGTGCGCGCCTCGGGTCCGACAATGAGCAGTTCTTC. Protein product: CASSARLGSDNEQFF.

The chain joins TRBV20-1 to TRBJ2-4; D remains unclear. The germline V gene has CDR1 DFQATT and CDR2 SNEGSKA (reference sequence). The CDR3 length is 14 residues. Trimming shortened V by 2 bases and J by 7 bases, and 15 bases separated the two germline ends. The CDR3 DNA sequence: TGCAGTGCTAGAAATCAACCCGGTTCGAACATTCAGTACTTC. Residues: CSARNQPGSNIQYF.

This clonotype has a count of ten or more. The CDR3 nucleotides are TGTGCCAGCAGTGTCAGAACAGGGGCTCGGTCGTTTACTGGCTACACCTTC. Its translation: CASSVRTGARSFTGYTF. This chain connects TRBV6-1 to TRBJ1-2, with 7 bases identical to TRBD1. Germline V gene data show CDR1 as MNHNS and CDR2 as SASEGT. Trimming cost V 4 bases and J 7 bases; bases outside gene matches: 18. This CDR3 is built from 17 residues.

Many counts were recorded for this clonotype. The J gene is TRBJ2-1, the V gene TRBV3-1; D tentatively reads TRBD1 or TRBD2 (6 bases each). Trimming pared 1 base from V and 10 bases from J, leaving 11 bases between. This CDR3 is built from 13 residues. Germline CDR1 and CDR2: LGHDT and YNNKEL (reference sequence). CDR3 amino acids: CASSQGGAGEQFF. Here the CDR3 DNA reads TGTGCCAGCAGCCAAGGGGGGGCAGGGGAGCAGTTCTTC.

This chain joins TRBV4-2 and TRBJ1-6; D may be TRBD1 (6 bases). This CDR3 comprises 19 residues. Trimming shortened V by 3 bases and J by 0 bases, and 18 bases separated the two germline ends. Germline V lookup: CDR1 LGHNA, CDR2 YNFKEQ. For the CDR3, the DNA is TGTGCCAGCAGCCAGGAGCCTCTTACAGGGAGCTCCTATAATTCACCCCTCCACTTT. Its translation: CASSQEPLTGSSYNSPLHF.

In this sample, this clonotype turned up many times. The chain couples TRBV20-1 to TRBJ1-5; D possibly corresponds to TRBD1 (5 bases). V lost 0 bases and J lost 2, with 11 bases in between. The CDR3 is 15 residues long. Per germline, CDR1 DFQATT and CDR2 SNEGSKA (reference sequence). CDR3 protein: CSARDPQGGNQPQHF. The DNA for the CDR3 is TGCAGTGCTAGAGATCCGCAGGGAGGCAATCAGCCCCAGCATTTT.

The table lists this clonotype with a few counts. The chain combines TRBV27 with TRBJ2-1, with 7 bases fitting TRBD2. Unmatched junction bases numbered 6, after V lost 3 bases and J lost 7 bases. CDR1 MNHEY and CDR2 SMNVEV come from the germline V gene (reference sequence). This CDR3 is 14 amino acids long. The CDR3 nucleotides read TGTGCCAGCAGTTTCATCGGCGGGAGAAATGAGCAGTTCTTC. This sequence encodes CASSFIGGRNEQFF.

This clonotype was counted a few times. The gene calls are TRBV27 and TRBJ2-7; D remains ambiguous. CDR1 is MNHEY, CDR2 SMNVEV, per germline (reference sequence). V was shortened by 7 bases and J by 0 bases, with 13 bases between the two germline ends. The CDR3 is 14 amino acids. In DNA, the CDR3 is TGTGCCAGCACCACGGTGGGCAGCTCCTACGAGCAGTACTTC. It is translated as CASTTVGSSYEQYF.

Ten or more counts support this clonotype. The CDR3 loop reads CASSSTGEGEKLFF. The CDR3, as DNA: TGTGCCAGCAGCTCGACAGGGGAAGGTGAAAAACTGTTTTTT. The genes are TRBV13 and TRBJ1-4; 8 bases line up with TRBD1. With 4 bases clipped from V and 7 bases from J, the junction kept 5 bases outside the gene matches. In germline, CDR1 is PRHDT, CDR2 FYEKMQ (reference sequence). The CDR3 contains 14 residues.

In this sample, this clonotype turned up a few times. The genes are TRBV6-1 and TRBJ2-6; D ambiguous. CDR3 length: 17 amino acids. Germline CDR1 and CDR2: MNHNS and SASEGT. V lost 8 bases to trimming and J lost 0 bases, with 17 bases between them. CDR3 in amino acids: CASRIHGLSSGANVLTF. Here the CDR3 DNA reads TGTGCCAGCCGAATTCACGGCCTCTCCTCTGGGGCCAACGTCCTGACTTTC.

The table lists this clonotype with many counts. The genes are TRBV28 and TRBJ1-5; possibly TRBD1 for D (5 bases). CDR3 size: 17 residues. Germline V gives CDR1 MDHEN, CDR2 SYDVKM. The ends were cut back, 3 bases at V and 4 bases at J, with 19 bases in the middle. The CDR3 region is CASSFERGEWANQPQHF. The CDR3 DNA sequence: TGTGCCAGCAGTTTCGAGAGGGGAGAGTGGGCTAATCAGCCCCAGCATTTT.

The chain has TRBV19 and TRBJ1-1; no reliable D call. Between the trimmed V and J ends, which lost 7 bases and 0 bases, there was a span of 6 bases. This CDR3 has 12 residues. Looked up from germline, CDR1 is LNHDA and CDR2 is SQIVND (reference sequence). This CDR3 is CASTDMNTEAFF. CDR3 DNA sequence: TGTGCCAGTACCGACATGAACACTGAAGCTTTCTTT.

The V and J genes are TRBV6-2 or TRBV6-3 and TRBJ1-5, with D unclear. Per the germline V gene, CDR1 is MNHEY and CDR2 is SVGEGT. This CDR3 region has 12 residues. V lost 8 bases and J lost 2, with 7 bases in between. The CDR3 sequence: CASDGGNQPQHF. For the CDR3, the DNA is TGTGCCAGCGACGGTGGCAATCAGCCCCAGCATTTT.

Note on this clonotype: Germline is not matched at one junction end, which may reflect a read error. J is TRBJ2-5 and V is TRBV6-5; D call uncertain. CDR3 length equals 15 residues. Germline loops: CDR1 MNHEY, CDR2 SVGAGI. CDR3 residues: CGSSYSGSSQETQYF. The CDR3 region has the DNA TGTGGCAGCAGTTACTCGGGCAGCTCCCAAGAGACCCAGTACTTC.

CDR3 residues: CASSRGGLSSSYNSPLHF. The CDR3 region has the DNA TGTGCCAGCAGCCGCGGTGGGTTGTCGAGCTCCTATAATTCACCCCTCCACTTT. The chain carries TRBV6-1 and TRBJ1-6; D unclear. The CDR3 length is 18 residues. The germline V and J ends were trimmed by 6 bases and 0 bases, with 18 bases remaining between them. Germline V gene sequence: CDR1 MNHNS, CDR2 SASEGT.

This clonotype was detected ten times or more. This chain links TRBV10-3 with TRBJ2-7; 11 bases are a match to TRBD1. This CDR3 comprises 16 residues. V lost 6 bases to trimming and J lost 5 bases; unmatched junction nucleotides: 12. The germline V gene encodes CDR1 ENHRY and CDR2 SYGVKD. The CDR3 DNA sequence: TGTGCCATCAGAAGCTTCGGACAGGGGGCTGTCAACGAGCAGTACTTC. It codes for CAIRSFGQGAVNEQYF.

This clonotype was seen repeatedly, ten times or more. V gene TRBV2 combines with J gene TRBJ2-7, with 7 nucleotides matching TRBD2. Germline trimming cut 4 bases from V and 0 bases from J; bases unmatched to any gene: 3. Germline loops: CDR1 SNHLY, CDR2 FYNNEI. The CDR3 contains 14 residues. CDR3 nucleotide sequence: TGTGCCAGCAGTGCGGGGGGTAGCTCCTACGAGCAGTACTTC. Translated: CASSAGGSSYEQYF.

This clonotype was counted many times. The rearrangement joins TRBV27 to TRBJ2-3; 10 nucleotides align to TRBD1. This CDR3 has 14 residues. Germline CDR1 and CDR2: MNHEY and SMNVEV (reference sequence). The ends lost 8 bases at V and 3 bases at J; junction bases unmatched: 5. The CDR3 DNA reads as TGTGCCAGCCGTCGGACAGGGGGTACAGATACGCAGTATTTT. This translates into CASRRTGGTDTQYF.

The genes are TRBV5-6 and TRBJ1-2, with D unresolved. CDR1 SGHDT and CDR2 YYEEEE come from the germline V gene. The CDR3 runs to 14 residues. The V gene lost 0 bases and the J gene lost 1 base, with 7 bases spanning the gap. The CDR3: CASSLGGINYGYTF. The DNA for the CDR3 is TGTGCCAGCAGCTTGGGAGGAATTAACTATGGCTACACCTTC. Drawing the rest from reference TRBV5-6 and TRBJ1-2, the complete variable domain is DAGVTQSPTHLIKTRGQQVTLRCSPKSGHDTVSWYQQALGQGPQFIFQYYEEEERQRGNFPDRFSGHQFPNYSSELNVNALLLGDSALYLCASSLGGINYGYTFGSGTRLTVV.

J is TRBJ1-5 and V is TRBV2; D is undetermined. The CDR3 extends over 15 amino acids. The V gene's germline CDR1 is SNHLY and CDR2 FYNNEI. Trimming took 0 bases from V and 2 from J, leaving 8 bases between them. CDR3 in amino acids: CASSEALGGNQPQHF. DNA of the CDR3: TGTGCCAGCAGTGAAGCGCTCGGGGGCAATCAGCCCCAGCATTTT.

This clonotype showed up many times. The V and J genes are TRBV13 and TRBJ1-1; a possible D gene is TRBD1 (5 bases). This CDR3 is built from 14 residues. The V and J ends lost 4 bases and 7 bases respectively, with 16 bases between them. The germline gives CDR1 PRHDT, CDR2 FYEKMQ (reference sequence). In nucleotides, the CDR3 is TGTGCCAGCAGCTCCGGGACGGGCCAGGGTGAAGCTTTCTTT. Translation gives CASSSGTGQGEAFF.

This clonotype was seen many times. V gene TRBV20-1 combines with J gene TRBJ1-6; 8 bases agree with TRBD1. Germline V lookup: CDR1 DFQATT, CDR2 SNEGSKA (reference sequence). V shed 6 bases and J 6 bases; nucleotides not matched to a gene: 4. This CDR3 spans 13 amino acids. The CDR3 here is CSASDRANSPLHF. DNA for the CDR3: TGCAGTGCCTCGGACAGGGCTAATTCACCCCTCCACTTT.

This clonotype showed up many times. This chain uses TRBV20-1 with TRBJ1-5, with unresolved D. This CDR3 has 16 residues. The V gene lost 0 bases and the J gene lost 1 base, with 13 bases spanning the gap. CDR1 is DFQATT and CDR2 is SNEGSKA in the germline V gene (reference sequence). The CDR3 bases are TGCAGTGCTAGAGATGTTTCGGTCGTAAGCAATCAGCCCCAGCATTTT. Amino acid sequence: CSARDVSVVSNQPQHF.

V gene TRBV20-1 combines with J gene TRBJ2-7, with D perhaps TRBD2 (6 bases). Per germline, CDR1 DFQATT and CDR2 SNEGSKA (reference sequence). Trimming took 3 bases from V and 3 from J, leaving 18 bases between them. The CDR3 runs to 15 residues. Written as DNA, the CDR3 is TGCAGTGCTAGCTTACCCTTAGCGGCGTACTACGAGCAGTACTTC. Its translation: CSASLPLAAYYEQYF.

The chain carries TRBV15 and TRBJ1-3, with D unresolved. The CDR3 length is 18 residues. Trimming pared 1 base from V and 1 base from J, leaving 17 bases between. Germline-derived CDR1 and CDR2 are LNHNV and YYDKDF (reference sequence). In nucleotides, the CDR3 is TGTGCCACCAGCAGAGGAGGAGCGGCAGGCAGATCTGGAAACACCATATATTTT. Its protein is CATSRGGAAGRSGNTIYF.

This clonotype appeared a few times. CDR3 loop: CASSLSGGLGNGYTF. The CDR3, as DNA: TGTGCCAGCTCACTATCAGGGGGCTTGGGGAATGGCTACACCTTC. V gene TRBV18 combines with J gene TRBJ1-2; 8 bases fit TRBD1. With V trimmed by 4 bases and J by 6 bases, 10 bases remained unmatched. CDR1 is KGHSH and CDR2 is LQKENI in the germline V gene. The CDR3 is 15 residues long.

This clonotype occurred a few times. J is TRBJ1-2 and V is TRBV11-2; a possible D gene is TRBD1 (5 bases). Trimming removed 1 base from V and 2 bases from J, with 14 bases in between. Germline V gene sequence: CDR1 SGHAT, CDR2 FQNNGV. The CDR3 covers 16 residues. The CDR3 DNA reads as TGTGCCAGCAGCTTAGCCCTCGGCGGGGGGAACTATGGCTACACCTTC. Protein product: CASSLALGGGNYGYTF.